Included here is one T cell receptor beta chain sequence, with context. These data belong to a study of monozygotic twins with inflammatory bowel disease. The CDR3 loop spans 14 amino acids. The germline gives CDR1 SQVTM, CDR2 ANQGSEA. Nested amplification of TCRalpha and TCRbeta cDNA involved two PCRs of 16 and 9 cycles. TCRdb processed the 5' RACE reads again and assigns one entry to each CDR3 protein, with no DNA. Its table lists roughly 160,000 distinct CDR3 sequences. The V and J genes are TRBV29-1 and TRBJ1-2; TCRdb's assignment of TRBD1 cannot be checked, as there is no DNA. The sequence derives from a human donor with ulcerative colitis or Crohn's disease, or a healthy co-twin of an affected twin (not recorded which). The sample comprised blood. This CDR3 is CSVMELDRPYGYTF.